This TCR beta chain was recovered during a study of blood T cell repertoires in COVID-19. The V and J ends lost 5 bases and 0 bases respectively, with 13 bases between them. Germline CDR1 is SGHVS and CDR2 is FNYEAQ. The CDR3 sequence is 16 residues long. Assay: immunoSEQ multiplex PCR; the TCRdb copy retains only in-frame clones and omits some. The sample consists of about 98,000 clones, approximately 86% of them appearing once. Sequenced material: peripheral blood. The source of this sequence is a man in his forties or fifties with acute or convalescent COVID-19. This chain joins TRBV7-6 and TRBJ1-4; D is uncertain. Written as DNA, the CDR3 is TGTGCCAGCAGCCCTGGCTGGCCAGCAACTAATGAAAAACTGTTTTTT. Amino acid sequence: CASSPGWPATNEKLFF.